This T cell receptor beta chain was identified during a study of blood T cell repertoires in COVID-19. The ends were cut back, 5 bases at V and 6 bases at J, with 11 bases in the middle. The CDR3 extends over 12 amino acids. In germline, CDR1 is SEHNR, CDR2 FQNEAQ (reference sequence). This clone has a handful of counts. Repertoires were generated with immunoSEQ multiplex PCR, while TCRdb's copy carries only in-frame clones and drops some. Of over 250,000 clones in the sample, 65% to 90% were seen once. Sequences were obtained from peripheral blood. The chain links TRBV7-9 to TRBJ2-7, with a tentative D call TRBD1 (6 bases). This sequence was found in a human donor in a cohort sampled during active COVID-19. In nucleotides, the CDR3 is TGTGCCAGCAGCCTTGGACAGACCGAGCAGTACTTC. Translated: CASSLGQTEQYF.